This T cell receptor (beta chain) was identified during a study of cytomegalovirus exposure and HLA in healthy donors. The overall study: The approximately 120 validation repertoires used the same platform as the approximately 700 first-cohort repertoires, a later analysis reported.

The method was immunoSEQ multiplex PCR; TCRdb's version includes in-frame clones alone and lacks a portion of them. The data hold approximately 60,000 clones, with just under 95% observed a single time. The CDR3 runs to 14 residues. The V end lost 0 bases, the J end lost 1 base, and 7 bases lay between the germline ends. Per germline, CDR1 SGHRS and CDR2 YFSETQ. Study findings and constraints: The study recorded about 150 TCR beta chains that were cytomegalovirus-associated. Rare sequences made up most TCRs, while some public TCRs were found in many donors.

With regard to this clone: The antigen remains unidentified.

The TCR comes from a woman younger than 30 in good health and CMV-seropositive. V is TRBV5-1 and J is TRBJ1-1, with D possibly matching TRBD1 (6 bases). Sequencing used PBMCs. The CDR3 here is CASSLDRANTEAFF. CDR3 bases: TGCGCCAGCAGCTTGGACAGGGCGAACACTGAAGCTTTCTTT.